This T cell receptor beta chain was recovered during a study of blood T cells in healthy people across ages. Primers used in a second PCR of about 7 to 12 cycles were a sample-barcoded 5' primer and a J-beta primer mix. TCRdb used MiXCR to reprocess the 5' RACE reads, holding one entry per CDR3 protein. The table includes around 710,000 distinct CDR3 sequences, roughly 41% detected once. Findings and limits, study-wide: When one million T cells were used, diversity estimates were thought to be underestimates.

In the case of this clonotype: Its antigen is currently unknown.

The germline V gene encodes CDR1 MGHDK and CDR2 SYGVNS. The CDR3 is 14 residues long. Trimming cost V 1 base and J 7 bases; bases outside gene matches: 2. Material for sequencing was blood. The receptor's source is a woman between 55 and 75 years old in good health. The J gene is TRBJ2-1, the V gene TRBV25-1; 9 nucleotides agree with TRBD2. In DNA, the CDR3 is TGTGCCAGCAGTGAATTAGCGGGGGTGAATGAGCAGTTCTTC. Its translation is CASSELAGVNEQFF.